This TCR beta chain was obtained from a study of PD-1 blockade in classical Hodgkin lymphoma. Generated by immunoSEQ multiplex PCR, the TCRdb table keeps only in-frame clones and is missing some. The table shows roughly 9,300 clones, with around nine tenths occurring only once. Trimming pared 1 base from V and 3 bases from J, leaving 9 bases between. The CDR3 is 14 residues long. Germline assignment: CDR1 SEHNR and CDR2 FQNEAQ (reference sequence). The time point is: cycle 4 day 1 (C4D1), after six to seven weeks of nivolumab. Each of the patients experienced relapse following autologous stem cell transplantation, and their brentuximab vedotin exposure differed.

The sequence derives from a human donor with classical Hodgkin lymphoma. This specimen consisted of peripheral blood mononuclear cells (PBMCs), obtained before the fourth cycle of nivolumab. J is TRBJ1-2 and V is TRBV7-9; D is possibly TRBD1 (5 bases). The CDR3 spells CASSLDMGHYGYTF. The DNA for the CDR3 is TGTGCCAGCAGCTTAGATATGGGGCACTATGGCTACACCTTC. Full variable domain (outside the CDR3, taken from reference TRBV7-9 and TRBJ1-2): DTGVSQNPRHKITKRGQNVTFRCDPISEHNRLYWYRQTLGQGPEFLTYFQNEAQLEKSRLLSDRFSAERPKGSFSTLEIQRTEQGDSAMYLCASSLDMGHYGYTFGSGTRLTVV.